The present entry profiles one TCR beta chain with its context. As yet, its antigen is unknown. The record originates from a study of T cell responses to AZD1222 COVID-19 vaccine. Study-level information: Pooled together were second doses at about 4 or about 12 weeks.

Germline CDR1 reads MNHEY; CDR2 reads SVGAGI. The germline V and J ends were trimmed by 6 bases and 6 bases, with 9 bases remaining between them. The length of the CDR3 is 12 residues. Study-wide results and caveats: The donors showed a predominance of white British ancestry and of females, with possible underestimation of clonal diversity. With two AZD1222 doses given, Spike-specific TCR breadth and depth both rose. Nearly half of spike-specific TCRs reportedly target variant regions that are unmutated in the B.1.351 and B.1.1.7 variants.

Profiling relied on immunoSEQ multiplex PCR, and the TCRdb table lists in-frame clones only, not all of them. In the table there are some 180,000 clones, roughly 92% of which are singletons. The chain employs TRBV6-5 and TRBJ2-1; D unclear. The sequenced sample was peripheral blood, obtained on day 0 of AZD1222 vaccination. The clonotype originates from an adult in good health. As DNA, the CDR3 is TGTGCCAGCAGCCGGACCGCCAATGAGCAGTTCTTC. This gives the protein CASSRTANEQFF.